Listed below are T cell receptor beta chains from one sample, sequenced in a study of cytomegalovirus exposure and HLA in healthy donors. Assay used: immunoSEQ multiplex PCR; TCRdb lists only in-frame clones, some missing. The table shows some 190,000 clones, with 81% occurring only once. The sample consisted of PBMCs. The receptors originated from a man aged 18 to 29 in good health and CMV-seronegative. Both conserved end residues are part of each CDR3. A D gene is named only where the DNA matches it firmly. Some rows mark clone size as missing; the rest say once, few, many or name a class of expanded clone.

J | size | D | V | CDR3 | DNA
TRBJ1-1 | few | - | TRBV6-6 | CASNPGVNTEAFF | TGTGCCAGCAATCCCGGGGTGAACACTGAAGCTTTCTTT
TRBJ1-2 | - | TRBD1 | TRBV19 | CASWSRDREYGYTF | TGTGCCAGTTGGAGTCGGGACAGGGAGTATGGCTACACCTTC
TRBJ2-2 | - | - | TRBV7-2 | CASSFLNAGTGELFF | TGTGCCAGCAGCTTCCTAAACGCGGGCACCGGGGAGCTGTTTTTT
TRBJ2-5 | few | TRBD2 | TRBV6-5 | CASSRGLAGVETQYF | TGTGCCAGCAGCCGTGGACTAGCGGGAGTAGAGACCCAGTACTTC
TRBJ2-1 | - | - | TRBV19 | CASRGGLGAYNEQFF | TGTGCCAGTAGGGGTGGGCTAGGGGCCTACAATGAGCAGTTCTTC
TRBJ1-2 | - | - | TRBV27 | CASSSPGGGGYGYTF | TGTGCCAGCAGTTCCCCGGGGGGGGGTGGCTATGGCTACACCTTC
TRBJ2-1 | - | TRBD2 | TRBV19 | CASSMSGRAGEQFF | TGTGCCAGTAGTATGAGCGGGAGGGCCGGTGAGCAGTTCTTC
TRBJ1-1 | - | - | TRBV27 | CAINLGSPEHEAFF | TGTGCCATTAACTTAGGGAGTCCCGAACACGAAGCTTTCTTT
TRBJ2-1 | once | TRBD2 | TRBV9 | CASSESGGAAGNEQFF | TGTGCCAGCAGCGAGAGCGGGGGGGCTGCGGGCAATGAGCAGTTCTTC
TRBJ2-5 | - | - | TRBV2 | CASSDSGWETQYF | TGTGCCAGCAGTGATTCGGGTTGGGAGACCCAGTACTTC
TRBJ1-1 | - | TRBD1 | TRBV7-9 | CASSTGQGGAEAFF | TGTGCCAGCAGCACCGGACAGGGGGGGGCTGAAGCTTTCTTT
TRBJ1-2 | - | - | TRBV28 | CASSPQMYYGYTF | TGTGCCAGCAGTCCCCAGATGTACTATGGCTACACCTTC
TRBJ1-5 | - | - | TRBV27 | CASSRTLGGSQPQHF | TGTGCCAGCAGTCGGACACTCGGGGGTAGTCAGCCCCAGCATTTT
TRBJ2-7 | - | - | TRBV4-3 | CASSQGRGAYGQYF | TGCGCCAGCAGCCAAGGGAGGGGTGCCTACGGGCAGTACTTC
TRBJ2-3 | - | TRBD2 | TRBV7-2 | CASSLGSGGSTDTQYF | TGTGCCAGCAGCTTAGGTAGCGGGGGGAGCACAGATACGCAGTATTTT
TRBJ2-3 | - | TRBD1 | TRBV4-3 | CASSQDGDRGFGDTQYF | TGCGCCAGCAGCCAAGATGGGGACAGGGGATTTGGAGATACGCAGTATTTT
TRBJ1-6 | few | TRBD1 | TRBV4-3 | CASSQVGTGDSPLHF | TGCGCCAGCAGCCAAGTTGGGACAGGGGATTCACCCCTCCACTTT
TRBJ1-2 | - | - | TRBV20-1 | CSANQGSGYTF | TGCAGTGCTAATCAGGGGAGTGGCTACACCTTC
TRBJ2-2 | - | TRBD2 | TRBV7-3 | CASSPAPTTEVAGGLQTGELFF | TGTGCCAGCAGCCCAGCCCCTACAACCGAGGTAGCGGGAGGTTTGCAGACCGGGGAGCTGTTTTTT
TRBJ2-3 | - | TRBD2 | TRBV5-1 | CASSLGLAGSDTQYF | TGCGCCAGCAGCTTGGGACTAGCGGGCTCAGATACGCAGTATTTT
TRBJ1-5 | - | TRBD1 | TRBV7-2 | CASSATGVQPQHF | TGTGCCAGCAGCGCTACAGGGGTTCAGCCCCAGCATTTT
TRBJ1-4 | - | - | TRBV7-6 | CASSFFGEANEKLFF | TGTGCCAGCAGCTTTTTTGGGGAGGCTAATGAAAAACTGTTTTTT
TRBJ2-5 | few | TRBD1 | TRBV9 | CASSVGTGQETQYF | TGTGCCAGCAGCGTAGGGACAGGCCAAGAGACCCAGTACTTC
TRBJ2-2 | - | TRBD2 | TRBV29-1 | CSAARRGGPGELFF | TGCAGCGCCGCTCGTCGGGGGGGTCCCGGGGAGCTGTTTTTT
TRBJ1-3 | - | - | TRBV7-9 | CASSLEGTGGNTIYF | TGTGCCAGCAGCTTAGAAGGCACAGGCGGAAACACCATATATTTT
TRBJ2-3 | - | TRBD1 | TRBV7-2 | CASSFGDRGRDTQYF | TGTGCCAGCAGCTTTGGGGACAGGGGGCGAGATACGCAGTATTTT
TRBJ1-5 | once | - | TRBV16 | CASSRGGDQPQHF | TGTGCCAGCTCAAGGGGGGGGGACCAGCCCCAGCATTTT
TRBJ2-7 | - | TRBD2 | TRBV6-5 | CASSLSGGARTYEQYF | TGTGCCAGCAGTTTGTCCGGGGGGGCGAGGACCTACGAGCAGTACTTC
TRBJ2-7 | - | - | TRBV23-1 | CASSQSWGSRKGMKDYEQYF | TGCGCCAGCAGTCAATCCTGGGGCAGCCGTAAGGGAATGAAGGACTACGAGCAGTACTTC
TRBJ2-1 | once | TRBD1 | TRBV5-6 | CASSLDRLGQGIYNEQFF | TGTGCCAGCAGCTTGGACCGGCTGGGACAGGGGATTTACAATGAGCAGTTCTTC
TRBJ2-2 | - | TRBD1 | TRBV2 | CASQPGQGTGELFF | TGTGCCAGCCAACCAGGACAGGGCACCGGGGAGCTGTTTTTT
TRBJ2-1 | - | TRBD1 | TRBV5-1 | CASSLGQGAHNEQFF | TGCGCCAGCAGCTTGGGCCAGGGGGCTCACAATGAGCAGTTCTTC
TRBJ2-7 | - | TRBD2 | TRBV7-2 | CASSPRGLAGTYEQYF | TGTGCCAGCAGCCCACGGGGACTAGCGGGGACCTACGAGCAGTACTTC
TRBJ2-1 | - | - | TRBV5-4 | CASSLFGLLDNEQFF | TGTGCCAGCAGCTTGTTCGGACTATTAGACAATGAGCAGTTCTTC
TRBJ2-1 | - | - | TRBV5-1 | CASLNTNQGEQFF | TGCGCCAGCCTCAATACTAACCAGGGTGAGCAGTTCTTC